Listed below are T cell receptor beta chains from one sample, sequenced in a study of blood T cell repertoires in COVID-19. Generated by immunoSEQ multiplex PCR, the TCRdb table keeps only in-frame clones and is missing some. Altogether roughly 140,000 clones are present, roughly 80% being singletons, with the ten largest covering under 9.5%. Sequenced sample: peripheral blood. The receptors stem from a woman older than 75 in a cohort sampled during active or convalescent COVID-19. Both conserved end residues are part of each CDR3. The D gene is left open where the match is weak.

d_gene: TRBD2; v_gene: TRBV6-6; j_gene: TRBJ2-7; CDR3aa: CASSLPSGNSYEQYF; CDR3nt: TGTGCCAGCAGTCTACCTAGCGGGAATTCCTACGAGCAGTACTTC
d_gene: .; v_gene: TRBV6-5; j_gene: TRBJ1-5; CDR3aa: CASSIPGYQPQHF; CDR3nt: TGTGCCAGCTCTATCCCGGGGTACCAGCCCCAGCATTTT
d_gene: TRBD1; v_gene: TRBV10-3; j_gene: TRBJ1-2; CDR3aa: CAITETGPSLGGYTF; CDR3nt: TGTGCCATCACTGAGACAGGGCCTTCCCTGGGTGGCTACACCTTC
d_gene: .; v_gene: TRBV6-5; j_gene: TRBJ1-5; CDR3aa: CASRRLDNQPQHF; CDR3nt: TGTGCCAGCAGGCGACTGGACAATCAGCCCCAGCATTTT
d_gene: .; v_gene: TRBV27; j_gene: TRBJ1-4; CDR3aa: CASSLLGQPGGSNEKLFF; CDR3nt: TGTGCCAGCAGTTTATTGGGCCAACCGGGGGGATCTAATGAAAAACTGTTTTTT
d_gene: TRBD1; v_gene: TRBV2; j_gene: TRBJ2-5; CDR3aa: CASSGQGQTQYF; CDR3nt: TGTGCCAGCAGTGGACAGGGGCAGACCCAGTACTTC
d_gene: .; v_gene: TRBV28; j_gene: TRBJ1-3; CDR3aa: CASSFGGSGNTIYF; CDR3nt: TGTGCCAGCAGTTTCGGGGGGTCTGGAAACACCATATATTTT
d_gene: .; v_gene: TRBV7-3; j_gene: TRBJ2-3; CDR3aa: CASSLTRTRTSTDTQYF; CDR3nt: TGTGCCAGCAGCTTAACTAGAACCCGCACTAGCACAGATACGCAGTATTTT
d_gene: .; v_gene: TRBV6-2/TRBV6-3; j_gene: TRBJ1-6; CDR3aa: CASSYSTAWSPLHF; CDR3nt: TGTGCCAGCAGTTACTCGACAGCTTGGTCACCCCTCCACTTT
d_gene: TRBD1; v_gene: TRBV3-1/TRBV3-2; j_gene: TRBJ1-1; CDR3aa: CASSQPQGVWTEAFF; CDR3nt: TGTGCCAGCAGCCAACCGCAGGGGGTGTGGACTGAAGCTTTCTTT
d_gene: .; v_gene: TRBV28; j_gene: TRBJ1-1; CDR3aa: CASSYRVRQAFF; CDR3nt: TGTGCCAGCAGTTACAGGGTTCGGCAAGCTTTCTTT